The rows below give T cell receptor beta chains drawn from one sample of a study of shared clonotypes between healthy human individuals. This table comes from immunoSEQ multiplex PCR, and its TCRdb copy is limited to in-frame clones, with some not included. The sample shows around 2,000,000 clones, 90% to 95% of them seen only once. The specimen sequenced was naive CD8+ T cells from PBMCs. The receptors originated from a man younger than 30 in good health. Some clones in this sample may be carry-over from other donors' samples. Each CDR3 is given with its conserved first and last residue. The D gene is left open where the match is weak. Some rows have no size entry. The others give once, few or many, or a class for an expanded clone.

cdr3_nt: TGTGCCAGCAGCCCTCCGGCCGTCTTAGCCAAAAACATTCAGTACTTC
cdr3_aa: CASSPPAVLAKNIQYF
clone_size: -
d_call: -
v_call: TRBV7-8
j_call: TRBJ2-4

cdr3_nt: TGTGCCAGCAGCCAAACTCGTGGGACAGGGAGCTACGAGCAGTACTTC
cdr3_aa: CASSQTRGTGSYEQYF
clone_size: -
d_call: TRBD1
v_call: TRBV7-6
j_call: TRBJ2-7

cdr3_nt: TGTGCCAGCAGTCATATGTACGGGACAGGGTACACCGGGGAGCTGTTTTTT
cdr3_aa: CASSHMYGTGYTGELFF
clone_size: once
d_call: TRBD1
v_call: TRBV28
j_call: TRBJ2-2

cdr3_nt: TGTGCCAGCAGCTTCGGTATGGGCAACTATGGCTACACCTTC
cdr3_aa: CASSFGMGNYGYTF
clone_size: once
d_call: -
v_call: TRBV7-2
j_call: TRBJ1-2

cdr3_nt: TGTGCCTGGAGTTCGGGACTAGCGGACAATGAGCAGTTCTTC
cdr3_aa: CAWSSGLADNEQFF
clone_size: -
d_call: TRBD2
v_call: TRBV30
j_call: TRBJ2-1

cdr3_nt: TGTGCCAGCAGCTTGGACACCAGCTCCTACAATGAGCAGTTCTTC
cdr3_aa: CASSLDTSSYNEQFF
clone_size: -
d_call: -
v_call: TRBV11-2
j_call: TRBJ2-1

cdr3_nt: TGTGCCAGCAGCGTAGTTAAGGGGCCCACTGAAGCTTTCTTT
cdr3_aa: CASSVVKGPTEAFF
clone_size: -
d_call: -
v_call: TRBV9
j_call: TRBJ1-1

cdr3_nt: TGTGCTAGTGGTTTGGATAAGAATGAGCAGTTCTTC
cdr3_aa: CASGLDKNEQFF
clone_size: -
d_call: -
v_call: TRBV12-5
j_call: TRBJ2-1

cdr3_nt: TGTGCCAGTAGCAGTCCCCTCGGGACAGATACGCAGTATTTT
cdr3_aa: CASSSPLGTDTQYF
clone_size: -
d_call: -
v_call: TRBV19
j_call: TRBJ2-3

cdr3_nt: TGTGCCAGCAGTTACGGACTAGCGGGACACTCTCAAGAGACCCAGTACTTC
cdr3_aa: CASSYGLAGHSQETQYF
clone_size: -
d_call: TRBD2
v_call: TRBV11-2
j_call: TRBJ2-5

cdr3_nt: TGTGCCAGCAGTGCCGGGACAGGGGGTTACGAGCAGTACTTC
cdr3_aa: CASSAGTGGYEQYF
clone_size: -
d_call: TRBD1
v_call: TRBV28
j_call: TRBJ2-7

cdr3_nt: TGTGCCAGCAGGGGGGGACTAGCGGGATGGCAAGAGCAGTACTTC
cdr3_aa: CASRGGLAGWQEQYF
clone_size: few
d_call: TRBD2
v_call: TRBV28
j_call: TRBJ2-7

cdr3_nt: TGTGCCAGCAGCTGGAGGGGACAGGGTATTCCCTACGAGCAGTACTTC
cdr3_aa: CASSWRGQGIPYEQYF
clone_size: -
d_call: TRBD1
v_call: TRBV5-6
j_call: TRBJ2-7

cdr3_nt: TGTGCCAGCAGCCGCCCTACGGAGGGGAAGAGGTACGAGCAGTACTTC
cdr3_aa: CASSRPTEGKRYEQYF
clone_size: -
d_call: -
v_call: TRBV28
j_call: TRBJ2-7

cdr3_nt: TGTGCCATCGGGACTAGCGGGATTGGCACAGATACGCAGTATTTT
cdr3_aa: CAIGTSGIGTDTQYF
clone_size: -
d_call: TRBD2
v_call: TRBV5-4
j_call: TRBJ2-3

cdr3_nt: TGTGCCAGCAGACGGACTAGCAGTTCAGATACGCAGTATTTT
cdr3_aa: CASRRTSSSDTQYF
clone_size: once
d_call: TRBD2
v_call: TRBV25-1
j_call: TRBJ2-3

cdr3_nt: TGTGCCAGTAGTCCAGAATCAGGGGGGAATGAAAAACTGTTTTTT
cdr3_aa: CASSPESGGNEKLFF
clone_size: -
d_call: TRBD1
v_call: TRBV19
j_call: TRBJ1-4

cdr3_nt: TGTGCCTGGAAGTCCGGGTACACTGAAGCTTTCTTT
cdr3_aa: CAWKSGYTEAFF
clone_size: few
d_call: -
v_call: TRBV7-9
j_call: TRBJ1-1

cdr3_nt: TGTGCCAGCGCCGGGAGTGGGGGGGTCGGAGGCTACACCTTC
cdr3_aa: CASAGSGGVGGYTF
clone_size: -
d_call: -
v_call: TRBV27
j_call: TRBJ1-2

cdr3_nt: TGTGCCAGCAGCGGGGACGGGGAGGCCGGGGAGCTGTTTTTT
cdr3_aa: CASSGDGEAGELFF
clone_size: -
d_call: -
v_call: TRBV9
j_call: TRBJ2-2

cdr3_nt: TGTGCCAGCAGCGTAGGGGCAGGGTGGAACACTGAAGCTTTCTTT
cdr3_aa: CASSVGAGWNTEAFF
clone_size: -
d_call: -
v_call: TRBV9
j_call: TRBJ1-1

cdr3_nt: TGTGCCAGCAGCGTAACAGGGGGCAGTGGCGCTGAAGCTTTCTTT
cdr3_aa: CASSVTGGSGAEAFF
clone_size: -
d_call: TRBD1
v_call: TRBV9
j_call: TRBJ1-1

cdr3_nt: TGTGCCAGCAGCCCGGGACTAGCGGGAGCGTCTGAGCAGTTCTTC
cdr3_aa: CASSPGLAGASEQFF
clone_size: -
d_call: TRBD2
v_call: TRBV7-6
j_call: TRBJ2-1

cdr3_nt: TGTGCCAGCAGCGCGAAAGGGGGTAATGAGCAGTTCTTC
cdr3_aa: CASSAKGGNEQFF
clone_size: once
d_call: -
v_call: TRBV7-6
j_call: TRBJ2-1

cdr3_nt: TGTGCCAGCAGCGTAGGTGGCGGGAGGACCTACGAGCAGTACTTC
cdr3_aa: CASSVGGGRTYEQYF
clone_size: once
d_call: TRBD2
v_call: TRBV9
j_call: TRBJ2-7

cdr3_nt: TGTGCCAGCAGCTTAGCCATTAACACTGAAGCTTTCTTT
cdr3_aa: CASSLAINTEAFF
clone_size: few
d_call: -
v_call: TRBV7-6
j_call: TRBJ1-1

cdr3_nt: TGTGCCAGTAGTAGGCCGGATCAAATTCCCGGGGAGCAGTACTTC
cdr3_aa: CASSRPDQIPGEQYF
clone_size: -
d_call: -
v_call: TRBV19
j_call: TRBJ2-7

cdr3_nt: TGTGCCAGCAGCGTAGAGGGGGACCTCAATGAGCAGTTCTTC
cdr3_aa: CASSVEGDLNEQFF
clone_size: once
d_call: -
v_call: TRBV9
j_call: TRBJ2-1

cdr3_nt: TGTGCCAGCAGCCTTTTTAGCGGGCCGGCTTACGAGCAGTACTTC
cdr3_aa: CASSLFSGPAYEQYF
clone_size: -
d_call: TRBD2
v_call: TRBV5-6
j_call: TRBJ2-7